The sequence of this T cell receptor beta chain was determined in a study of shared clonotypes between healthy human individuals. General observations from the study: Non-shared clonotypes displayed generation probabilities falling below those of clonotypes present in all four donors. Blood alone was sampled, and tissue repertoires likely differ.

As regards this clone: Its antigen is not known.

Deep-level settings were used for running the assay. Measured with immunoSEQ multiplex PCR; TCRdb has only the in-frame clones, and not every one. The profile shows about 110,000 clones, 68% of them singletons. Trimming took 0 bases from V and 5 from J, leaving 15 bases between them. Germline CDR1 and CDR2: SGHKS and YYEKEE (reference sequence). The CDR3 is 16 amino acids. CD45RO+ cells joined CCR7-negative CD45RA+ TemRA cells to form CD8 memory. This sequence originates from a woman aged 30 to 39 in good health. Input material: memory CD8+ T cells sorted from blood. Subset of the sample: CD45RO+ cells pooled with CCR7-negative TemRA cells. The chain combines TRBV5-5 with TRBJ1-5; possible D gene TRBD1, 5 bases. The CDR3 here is CASSLGSRDGYQPQHF. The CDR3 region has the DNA TGTGCCAGCAGCTTGGGGAGTCGGGACGGTTATCAGCCCCAGCATTTT.